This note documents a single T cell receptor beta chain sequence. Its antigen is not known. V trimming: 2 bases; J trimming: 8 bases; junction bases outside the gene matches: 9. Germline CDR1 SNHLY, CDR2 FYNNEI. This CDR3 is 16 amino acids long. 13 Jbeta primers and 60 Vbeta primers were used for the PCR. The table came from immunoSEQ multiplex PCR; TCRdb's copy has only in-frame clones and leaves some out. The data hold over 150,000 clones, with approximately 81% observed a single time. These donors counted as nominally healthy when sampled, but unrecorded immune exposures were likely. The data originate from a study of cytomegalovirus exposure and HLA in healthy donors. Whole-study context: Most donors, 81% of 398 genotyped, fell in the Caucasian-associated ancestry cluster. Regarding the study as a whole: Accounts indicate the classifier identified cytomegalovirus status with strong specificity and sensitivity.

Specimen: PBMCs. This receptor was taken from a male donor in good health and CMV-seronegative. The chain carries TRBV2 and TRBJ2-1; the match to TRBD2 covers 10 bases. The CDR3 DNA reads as TGTGCCAGCAGTGAACTGGGGCTAGCGGGAGTTCATGAGCAGTTCTTC. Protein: CASSELGLAGVHEQFF.